This entry describes one T cell receptor beta chain. Its antigen is currently not known. Base qualities are not at hand, and no much larger clone is one base apart. The data are from a study of OX40 agonist ivuxolimab in advanced cancers. Concerning the study at large: Ivuxolimab, which targeted the costimulatory receptor OX40 (CD134), was an agonistic, fully human IgG2 monoclonal antibody. Intravenous ivuxolimab was administered to patients every 2 weeks at six dose levels: 0.01, 0.1, 0.3, 1.5, 3 and 10 mg/kg. Among the 52 dose-escalation patients, about 19 had hepatocellular carcinoma, roughly 15 melanoma, 9 renal cell carcinoma and 9 head and neck cancer. In the dose-escalation cohort, approximately 82% of patients were male, and the mean age was approximately 64 years, with a range of roughly 20 to 80. Prior anti-PD-1, anti-PD-L1 or anti-CTLA-4 therapy was permitted, and roughly two fifths of dose-escalation patients had received checkpoint inhibitors. Three dose-escalation patients achieved partial responses, one with hepatocellular carcinoma and two with cutaneous melanoma. Peripheral TCRbeta sequencing was intended to test whether TCR sequence diversity was altered and clonal T-cell expansion was caused by ivuxolimab. The paper describes the monotherapy dose-escalation part (N ≈ 52 patients) of the phase I trial of ivuxolimab.

Per the germline V gene, KGHSH is the CDR1 and LQKENI is the CDR2. The CDR3 sequence holds 13 residues, the cysteine and phenylalanine included. The read is trimmed to its CDR3 DNA, 39 bases read in frame from base 1. V is pared back by 2 bases and J by 5 bases, with 10 bases lying between the germline termini. Patients with a history of autoimmune disease or receiving systemic immunosuppression were excluded from the trial. Peripheral blood for TCR sequencing was collected from all dose cohorts at baseline, on cycle 4 day 1, and on cycle 7 day 1. The samples were taken from a phase I, first-in-human, multicenter, open-label dose-escalation trial of ivuxolimab. Adults with locally advanced or metastatic melanoma, renal cell carcinoma, hepatocellular carcinoma or head and neck squamous cell carcinoma were enrolled in the trial. Before TCR sequencing, CD4+ T cells and CD8+ T cells were sorted from peripheral blood as separate populations.

Points the paper makes about the study in general: After ivuxolimab, more expanded clones were found on average in CD8+ T cells than in CD4+ T cells. Low levels of normalized T-cell clonal expansion were also seen in some nonresponding patients. At doses of 0.1 to 3.0 mg/kg, clonal expansion of both CD4+ and CD8+ T cells in blood was seen between baseline and week 6. In the 0.1-3.0 mg/kg groups, partial responders had among the lowest normalized peripheral clonal expansion, particularly in CD8+ T cells. Which antigens the clonally expanded peripheral T cells were specific for was not determined.

Genomic DNA was extracted from sorted cells for sequencing of the TCRbeta CDR3 region. The immunoSEQ Assay was used to sequence the TCRbeta CDR3 regions. TCRdb obtained this table from immuneACCESS and retained in-frame rearrangements with V and J assigned. These tables miss some clones; where compared with another copy, unresolved V genes account for less than half of the shortfall, and the remainder is unexplained. Present in this sample are tens of thousands of clones, roughly 84% of which were seen just once. 0.25% to 0.3% of the sample is in the top ten clones. The receptor chain draws on TRBV18 and TRBJ2-7; the D region possibly corresponds to TRBD2 (6 bases align). The TCR sequence derives from an adult with an advanced solid tumor such as melanoma, head and neck, liver or kidney cancer. The input for sequencing was CD4+ or CD8+ T cells sorted from blood, taken in a trial of the OX40 agonist ivuxolimab. Here is the DNA: TGTGCCAGCTCACCAAGACTAGAAAACGAGCAGTACTTC. This codes for CASSPRLENEQYF.